The next 29 T cell receptor beta chains were all read from a single sample in a study of regulatory T cells in long-lasting Graves disease. In building TCR beta libraries, iRepertoire HTBI primers were used together with Arm-PCR of CDR3 regions. TCRdb reprocessed the multiplex PCR reads with MiXCR, giving one entry per CDR3 protein. This table has hundreds of thousands of distinct CDR3 sequences, 20% appearing once. Specified time point: persistent/refractory GD, antithyroid drugs over 5 years with positive TRAb. The TCR library used RNA extracted from PBMCs. The starting material was peripheral blood mononuclear cells (PBMCs), obtained when the disease was refractory, from a patient treated with antithyroid drugs. These receptors were collected from a female donor with Graves disease.

This clonotype has a count of ten or more. The chain has TRBV6-1 and TRBJ1-1; D remains ambiguous. V was trimmed by 6 bases and J by 0 bases, leaving 8 bases between them. CDR3 size: 13 residues. The germline V gene encodes CDR1 MNHNS and CDR2 SASEGT. CDR3 bases: TGTGCCAGCAGACCGGGAATGAACACTGAAGCTTTCTTT. Its translation is CASRPGMNTEAFF.

This clonotype was counted only a few times. The chain couples TRBV18 to TRBJ1-6, with a possible D match to TRBD1 (6 bases). The CDR3 runs to 13 residues. Trimming took off 6 bases at V and 6 bases at J, with 9 bases between the two ends. Germline V gene data show CDR1 as KGHSH and CDR2 as LQKENI. Here the CDR3 reads CASSGQINSPLHF. CDR3 nucleotides: TGTGCCAGCTCGGGACAAATTAATTCACCCCTCCACTTT.

This clonotype was counted between two and nine times. The gene calls are TRBV4-1 and TRBJ2-7, with D possibly being TRBD1 (6 bases). The CDR3 length is 15 residues. Germline-derived CDR1 and CDR2 are MGHRA and YSYEKL. The V and J ends lost 3 bases and 6 bases respectively, with 18 bases between them. The CDR3 nucleotides are TGCGCCAGCAGCCAGGTGAAGACAGGAAAGCGCGAGCAGTACTTC. Protein product: CASSQVKTGKREQYF.

The table lists this clonotype with many counts. The CDR3 region is CASSLGLGQPQHF. Here the CDR3 DNA reads TGTGCCAGCAGCTTAGGCCTAGGACAGCCCCAGCATTTT. The chain combines TRBV13 with TRBJ1-5; D is uncertain. V dropped 0 bases and J dropped 7 bases, with 7 bases sitting between them. Germline loops: CDR1 PRHDT, CDR2 FYEKMQ (reference sequence). CDR3 size: 13 residues. The variable domain in full, with the rest retrieved from reference TRBV13 and TRBJ1-5, is AAGVIQSPRHLIKEKRETATLKCYPIPRHDTVYWYQQGPGQDPQFLISFYEKMQSDKGSIPDRFSAQQFSDYHSELNMSSLELGDSALYFCASSLGLGQPQHFGDGTRLSIL.

The V and J genes are TRBV29-1 and TRBJ2-1; 8 positions match TRBD2. CDR1 SQVTM and CDR2 ANQGSEA come from the germline V gene. Trimming took 7 bases from V and 10 from J; bases not matched to a gene: 6. CDR3 length equals 11 residues. The CDR3 sequence: CSALLAEEQFF. In DNA form, the CDR3 reads TGCAGCGCGTTACTAGCGGAAGAGCAGTTCTTC.

The J gene is TRBJ1-4, the V gene TRBV19, with D maybe TRBD1 (6 bases). Germline loops: CDR1 LNHDA, CDR2 SQIVND (reference sequence). The CDR3 loop spans 15 amino acids. The V and J ends lost 5 bases and 14 bases respectively, with 24 bases between them. The CDR3 region is CASSRDRRRSSFLFF. CDR3 nucleotides: TGTGCCAGTAGTCGTGACAGGAGGAGATCCTCATTTCTGTTTTTT.

This clonotype was observed at least ten times. V usage is TRBV2 and J usage is TRBJ2-4; no clear D. Per the germline V gene, CDR1 is SNHLY and CDR2 is FYNNEI. Trimming stripped 2 bases from V and 7 bases from J, with 3 bases between. This CDR3 contains 11 residues. The CDR3 here is CASSESNIQYF. Written as DNA, the CDR3 is TGTGCCAGCAGTGAATCTAACATTCAGTACTTC.

The chain combines TRBV6-1 with TRBJ2-3; D is unclear. The CDR3 runs 17 residues. V shed 6 bases and J shed 3 bases, with 22 bases lying between them. Germline CDR1 is MNHNS and CDR2 is SASEGT. The CDR3 spells CASSQATPPERTDTQYF. The CDR3 region has the DNA TGTGCCAGCAGCCAAGCAACACCCCCAGAACGGACAGATACGCAGTATTTT.

This chain joins TRBV5-1 and TRBJ2-5, with D possibly being TRBD1 (5 bases). Germline CDR1 is SGHRS and CDR2 is YFSETQ. This CDR3 has 15 residues. V shed 0 bases and J shed 5 bases, with 14 bases lying between them. CDR3 nucleotide sequence: TGCGCCAGCAGCTTGGAGGGGCGAAGGATGGAGACCCAGTACTTC. This gives the protein CASSLEGRRMETQYF.

This clonotype was observed at least ten times. The chain couples TRBV12-3 or TRBV12-4 to TRBJ1-1; maybe TRBD1 (6 bases). The V end was cut by 6 bases, the J end by 6 bases, with 11 bases between. This CDR3 is built from 12 residues. CDR3 nucleotides: TGTGCCAGCAGCCCTCAGGGGCCTGAAGCTTTCTTT. Amino acids: CASSPQGPEAFF.

The chain recombines TRBV2 with TRBJ2-7; unclear D gene. Per the germline V gene, CDR1 is SNHLY and CDR2 is FYNNEI. V shed 8 bases and J shed 3 bases, with 11 bases lying between them. This CDR3 spans 12 amino acids. CDR3 sequence reads: CASGQTGYEQYF. In nucleotides, the CDR3 is TGTGCCAGCGGTCAGACGGGCTACGAGCAGTACTTC.

This clonotype came up a few times. The chain uses TRBV12-3 or TRBV12-4 and TRBJ2-1, with 7 bases that match TRBD1. Losses at the gene ends were 5 bases for V and 4 bases for J; bases not matched to a gene: 11. The CDR3 loop spans 16 amino acids. The DNA for the CDR3 is TGTGCCAGCAGTGAAGATGACAGGGTGGGGTACAATGAGCAGTTCTTC. As protein: CASSEDDRVGYNEQFF.

This clonotype showed up just a few times. This chain uses TRBV9 with TRBJ2-7, with 7 bases that match TRBD2. The CDR3 extends over 13 amino acids. CDR1 is SGDLS and CDR2 is YYNGEE in the germline V gene. V trimming: 3 bases; J trimming: 6 bases; junction bases outside the gene matches: 6. The CDR3, as DNA: TGTGCCAGCAGCGCAGACGGGGAGGGCGAGCAGTACTTC. It encodes CASSADGEGEQYF.

This clonotype was seen more than once but under ten times. This rearrangement joins TRBV4-2 to TRBJ1-2; D possibly corresponds to TRBD1 (5 bases). Per the germline V gene, CDR1 is LGHNA and CDR2 is YNFKEQ. Trimming took 3 bases from V and 7 from J, leaving 9 bases between them. The CDR3 is 12 residues long. The CDR3 DNA reads TGTGCCAGCAGCCAGATTGGGGGTGGCTACACCTTC. Its translation is CASSQIGGGYTF.

The sample holds many counts of this clonotype. This sequence joins TRBV6-1 and TRBJ1-1; TRBD1 aligns across 10 bases. Looked up from germline, CDR1 is MNHNS and CDR2 is SASEGT. After removal of 6 bases from V and 6 bases from J, the junction contained 7 bases not matched to a gene. The CDR3 sequence is 14 residues long. The CDR3 DNA reads TGTGCCAGCAGCGCTGGGACAGGGGCCGCTGAAGCTTTCTTT. Translation gives CASSAGTGAAEAFF.

This clonotype was seen ten or more times. This chain links TRBV6-1 with TRBJ2-7; D is undetermined. CDR1 MNHNS and CDR2 SASEGT come from the germline V gene. The CDR3 is 13 amino acids. V was clipped by 6 bases and J by 6 bases, with 15 bases between them. The CDR3 bases are TGTGCCAGCAGAATTAACCGGGCAAGCGAGCAGTACTTC. It is translated as CASRINRASEQYF.

V is TRBV9 and J is TRBJ2-3; TRBD2 matches 7 bases. CDR1 is SGDLS, CDR2 YYNGEE, per germline. The CDR3 loop spans 16 amino acids. Trimming at V came to 0 bases and at J to 1 base, leaving 5 bases not matched to a gene. The CDR3 DNA is TGTGCCAGCAGCGTAGAGGCGGGAGTCGGCACAGATACGCAGTATTTT. Protein product: CASSVEAGVGTDTQYF.

This clonotype was recorded many times. The gene calls are TRBV6-1 and TRBJ2-2; D is uncertain. Per the germline V gene, CDR1 is MNHNS and CDR2 is SASEGT. The V end was cut by 7 bases, the J end by 6 bases, with 12 bases between. This CDR3 is 13 amino acids long. The DNA of the CDR3 is TGTGCCAGCAATAACAAGTACCCCGGGGAGCTGTTTTTT. It specifies CASNNKYPGELFF.

This clonotype was detected ten times or more. The V and J genes are TRBV7-9 and TRBJ2-7; D remains unclear. V lost 6 bases and J lost 5, with 8 bases in between. Germline V lookup: CDR1 SEHNR, CDR2 FQNEAQ (reference sequence). The length of the CDR3 is 11 residues. The CDR3 region has the DNA TGTGCCAGCAGTTACCGCGACGAGCAGTACTTC. Encoded protein: CASSYRDEQYF.

V gene TRBV27 combines with J gene TRBJ1-1; TRBD1 is a possible D gene (5 bases). Germline CDR1 reads MNHEY; CDR2 reads SMNVEV (reference sequence). The CDR3 is made up of 14 amino acids. Trimming cost V 10 bases and J 0 bases, with 15 bases left between them. The CDR3 DNA is TGTGCCACCAAGCAGGGATACCTGAACACTGAAGCTTTCTTT. This encodes CATKQGYLNTEAFF.

This clonotype has ten or more counts. The rearrangement joins TRBV24-1 to TRBJ2-2; the match to TRBD2 covers 12 bases. The CDR3 totals 18 residues. Germline CDR1 reads KGHDR; CDR2 reads SFDVKD. The junction had 10 bases not matched to a gene; V was cut back by 2 bases and J by 7 bases. This chain's CDR3 is CATSDSLAGGNIRGELFF. CDR3 DNA sequence: TGTGCCACCAGTGATTCCCTAGCGGGAGGGAATATACGCGGGGAGCTGTTTTTT.

V usage is TRBV24-1 and J usage is TRBJ2-2; D ambiguous. The CDR3 length is 16 residues. V was clipped by 4 bases and J by 0 bases, with 11 bases between them. CDR1 and CDR2 (germline): KGHDR, SFDVKD. As DNA, the CDR3 is TGTGCCACCAGTGACAGGACGGCACCGAACACCGGGGAGCTGTTTTTT. This encodes CATSDRTAPNTGELFF.

This clonotype came up many times. The chain links TRBV12-3 or TRBV12-4 to TRBJ1-2; 7 nucleotides align to TRBD1. Germline trimming cut 6 bases from V and 8 bases from J; bases unmatched to any gene: 12. This CDR3 comprises 14 residues. The CDR3 region is CASRPGGGAVGYTF. In nucleotides, the CDR3 is TGTGCCAGCAGACCCGGAGGGGGCGCGGTAGGCTACACCTTC.

This clonotype turned up a few times. The V call is TRBV19, the J call TRBJ2-2; 8 nucleotides match TRBD1. Germline CDR1 is LNHDA and CDR2 is SQIVND (reference sequence). The CDR3 is 15 amino acids. Trimming removed 3 bases from V and 1 base from J; junction bases left unmatched: 1. The CDR3 sequence is CASSIGQGNTGELFF. The CDR3 DNA follows: TGTGCCAGTAGTATTGGACAGGGGAACACCGGGGAGCTGTTTTTT.

This clonotype was observed at least ten times. The rearrangement uses TRBV27 and TRBJ1-1; 8 bases agree with TRBD1. CDR3 length: 14 residues. CDR1 and CDR2 from the germline V gene are MNHEY and SMNVEV (reference sequence). Trimming took 2 bases from V and 5 from J; bases not matched to a gene: 4. The CDR3 reads CASSLRTGLTEAFF. CDR3 nucleotides: TGTGCCAGCAGTTTACGGACAGGGTTGACTGAAGCTTTCTTT.

The chain uses TRBV5-1 and TRBJ1-1; TRBD1 matches 9 bases. Per germline, CDR1 SGHRS and CDR2 YFSETQ. The CDR3 has 16 residues. Trimming took 3 bases from V and 3 from J; bases not matched to a gene: 9. For the CDR3, the DNA is TGCGCCAGCAGCTCGCCCCAAAGGACAGGGGACACTGAAGCTTTCTTT. This encodes CASSSPQRTGDTEAFF. Full variable domain (outside the CDR3, taken from reference TRBV5-1 and TRBJ1-1): KAGVTQTPRYLIKTRGQQVTLSCSPISGHRSVSWYQQTPGQGLQFLFEYFSETQRNKGNFPGRFSGRQFSNSRSEMNVSTLELGDSALYLCASSSPQRTGDTEAFFGQGTRLTVV.

This clonotype was observed at least ten times. The chain employs TRBV5-1 and TRBJ1-1, with 8 positions matching TRBD1. The CDR3 extends over 15 amino acids. The V gene's germline CDR1 is SGHRS and CDR2 YFSETQ. The trim removed 3 bases at V and 4 bases at J, leaving 8 bases unmatched. The CDR3 here is CASSSGQGMITEAFF. CDR3 sequence (DNA): TGCGCCAGCAGCTCAGGACAGGGAATGATCACTGAAGCTTTCTTT.

V and J are TRBV4-1 and TRBJ2-7; no clear D. CDR1 is MGHRA and CDR2 is YSYEKL in the germline V gene. This CDR3 is 13 amino acids long. The V and J ends lost 3 bases and 9 bases respectively, with 15 bases between them. The CDR3 DNA reads as TGCGCCAGCAGCCATATAGGCGAGACGGGGCAGTACTTC. As protein: CASSHIGETGQYF.

In regard to this clonotype: A clone one base away is much larger, so this may be a read error. The chain joins TRBV24-1 to TRBJ1-5; D gene uncertain. This CDR3 spans 14 amino acids. V was pared by 7 bases and J by 0 bases, with 9 bases between. Germline CDR1 is KGHDR and CDR2 is SFDVKD. CDR3 DNA: TGTGCCACCAGCTCATACCTTAGCAATCAGCCCCAGCATTTT. Translated, it gives CATSSYLSNQPQHF.